These 6 T cell receptor beta chains were sequenced from one sample in a study of CD8+CD57+ T cells in acquired aplastic anemia. TCR beta VDJ and CDR3 were profiled, and genomic DNA was the template. TCRdb redid the calling of the reads with MiXCR, one entry per CDR3 protein. Of some 190,000 distinct CDR3 sequences in the sample, just over 45% were seen once. Material for sequencing was sorted CD4+, CD8+, or CD8+CD57+ T cells (not recorded which) from PBMCs. These receptors all stem from a human donor in good health.

V gene TRBV2 combines with J gene TRBJ2-7, with TRBD2 identical over 8 bases. The CDR3 totals 15 residues. The J segment lost 4 bases and the V segment lost 4 bases, leaving 9 bases of the junction unmatched. Germline loops: CDR1 SNHLY, CDR2 FYNNEI. The CDR3 DNA sequence: TGTGCCAGCAGTGTGCCTGGACTAGCTACGTACGAGCAGTACTTC. Translation gives CASSVPGLATYEQYF.

The chain is built from TRBV5-1 and TRBJ2-2; TRBD1 aligns across 9 bases. Germline values: CDR1 SGHRS, CDR2 YFSETQ. The CDR3 extends over 15 amino acids. V gave up 1 base and J gave up 5 bases; unmatched junction bases: 3. CDR3 residues: CASSLLGQGTGELFF. In nucleotides, the CDR3 is TGCGCCAGCAGCTTGTTGGGACAGGGAACCGGGGAGCTGTTTTTT.

This clonotype was recorded a few times. The CDR3 reads CASSLGGGQLAKNIQYF. The CDR3 nucleotides read TGTGCCAGCAGCTTGGGGGGGGGACAGCTAGCCAAAAACATTCAGTACTTC. The chain joins TRBV5-4 to TRBJ2-4; TRBD1 or TRBD2 may be the D gene (7 bases each). CDR1 and CDR2 (germline): SGHNT, YYREEE (reference sequence). The CDR3 sequence is 17 residues long. Trimming removed 0 bases at V and 0 bases at J, with 13 bases between.

This clonotype was seen ten or more times. The chain has TRBV20-1 and TRBJ2-5, with D unresolved. With 0 bases removed from V and 6 bases from J, the gap between germline ends came to 14 bases. This CDR3 comprises 14 residues. The germline V gene encodes CDR1 DFQATT and CDR2 SNEGSKA (reference sequence). The CDR3 DNA follows: TGCAGTGCTAGAGAAGAGAGGCTCGTGAAGACCCAGTACTTC. Its translation is CSAREERLVKTQYF.

With regard to this clonotype: One junction end disagrees with the germline gene, perhaps due to a read error. The V call is TRBV10-2, the J call TRBJ2-6, with 9 bases identical to TRBD1. Germline loops: CDR1 WSHSY, CDR2 SAAADI. The CDR3 consists of 16 residues. The CDR3 DNA reads as TGTGCCAGCAGTGACAGGGGGGACTCTGGGGCCAACGTCCTGACTTTC. It encodes CASSDRGDSGANVLTF.

The chain links TRBV20-1 to TRBJ1-1, with 9 bases that match TRBD1. The CDR3 is 13 residues long. Germline CDR1 DFQATT, CDR2 SNEGSKA (reference sequence). The junction had 5 bases not matched to a gene; V was cut back by 5 bases and J by 4 bases. The CDR3 loop is CSAAQGASTEAFF. CDR3 nucleotide sequence: TGCAGTGCTGCACAGGGGGCAAGCACTGAAGCTTTCTTT.